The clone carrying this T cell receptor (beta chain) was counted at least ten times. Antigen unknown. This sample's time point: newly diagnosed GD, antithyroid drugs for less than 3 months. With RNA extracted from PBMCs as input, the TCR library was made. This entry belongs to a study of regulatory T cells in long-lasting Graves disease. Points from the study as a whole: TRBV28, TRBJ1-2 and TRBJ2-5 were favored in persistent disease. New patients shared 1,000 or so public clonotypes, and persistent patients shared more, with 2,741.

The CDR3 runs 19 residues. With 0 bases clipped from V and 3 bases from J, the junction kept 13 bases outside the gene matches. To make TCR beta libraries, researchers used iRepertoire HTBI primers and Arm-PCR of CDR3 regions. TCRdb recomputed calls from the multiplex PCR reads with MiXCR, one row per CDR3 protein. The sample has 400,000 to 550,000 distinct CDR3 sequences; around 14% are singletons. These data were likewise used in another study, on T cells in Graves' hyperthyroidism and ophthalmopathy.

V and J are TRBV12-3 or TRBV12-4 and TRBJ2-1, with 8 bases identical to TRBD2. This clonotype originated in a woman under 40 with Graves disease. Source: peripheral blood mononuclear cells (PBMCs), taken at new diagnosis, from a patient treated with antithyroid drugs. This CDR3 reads CASSLALPGSGRYYNEQFF. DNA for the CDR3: TGTGCCAGCAGTTTAGCGCTCCCGGGAAGCGGGAGATACTACAATGAGCAGTTCTTC.